What follows are 16 T cell receptor beta chains derived from one specimen sequenced in a study of blood T cell repertoires in COVID-19. Libraries were prepared by immunoSEQ multiplex PCR; TCRdb keeps only in-frame clonotypes and omits some of them. This sample has some 150,000 clones, with approximately 88% found just once. Material: peripheral blood. The receptor set was obtained from a woman between 45 and 60 years old with acute or convalescent COVID-19.

The sample holds one count of this clone. The V call is TRBV6-2 or TRBV6-3, the J call TRBJ2-3; weak D call: TRBD2 (5 bases). The germline V gene has CDR1 MNHEY and CDR2 SVGEGT. V shed 3 bases and J shed 6 bases, with 22 bases lying between them. The CDR3 has 17 residues. The CDR3 DNA reads TGTGCCAGCAGTTATACTATAGCGCCCCACCGTCGGGATACGCAGTATTTT. Its translation: CASSYTIAPHRRDTQYF.

The chain joins TRBV11-3 to TRBJ2-3, with D possibly being TRBD1 (5 bases). This CDR3 contains 13 residues. Germline lookup yields CDR1 SGHNT and CDR2 YENEEA. Trimming stripped 4 bases from V and 1 base from J, with 6 bases between. The CDR3 DNA reads TGTGCCAGCAGCTCCAGGGGCACAGATACGCAGTATTTT. Its translation: CASSSRGTDTQYF.

The chain couples TRBV3-1 (or the pseudogene TRBV3-2) to TRBJ2-7, with 7 nucleotides matching TRBD1. CDR1 and CDR2 from the germline V gene are LGHDT and YNNKEL (reference sequence). This CDR3 is built from 15 residues. Unmatched junction bases numbered 8, after V lost 4 bases and J lost 2 bases. CDR3 DNA: TGTGCCAGCAGCCCGATCCGGGACAGAACCTACGAGCAGTACTTC. Amino acid sequence: CASSPIRDRTYEQYF.

The rearrangement links TRBV18 to TRBJ1-4, with 8 positions matching TRBD1. V lost 3 bases to trimming and J lost 14 bases; unmatched junction nucleotides: 11. This CDR3 has 14 amino acids. Per the germline V gene, CDR1 is KGHSH and CDR2 is LQKENI. CDR3 in DNA: TGTGCCAGCTCACCGGCCCAGCCGGACAGGGCCCTGTTTTTT. This sequence encodes CASSPAQPDRALFF.

The chain joins TRBV11-2 to TRBJ2-7; TRBD2 aligns across 10 bases. This CDR3 is built from 15 residues. CDR1 and CDR2 (germline): SGHAT, FQNNGV. The V and J ends lost 3 bases and 2 bases, in that order; junction bases with no gene match: 4. CDR3 amino acids: CASSFSSGSPYEQYF. The CDR3 nucleotides are TGTGCCAGCAGCTTTTCTAGCGGGAGTCCCTACGAGCAGTACTTC.

V is TRBV18 and J is TRBJ2-5; possible D gene TRBD2, 6 bases. The CDR3 spans 14 residues. The germline V gene encodes CDR1 KGHSH and CDR2 LQKENI. The germline V and J ends were trimmed by 3 bases and 3 bases, with 11 bases remaining between them. The CDR3 sequence: CASSPPGTEETQYF. The DNA for the CDR3 is TGTGCCAGCTCACCCCCCGGGACTGAAGAGACCCAGTACTTC.

The gene calls are TRBV11-2 and TRBJ1-2; D is perhaps TRBD1 (5 bases). The CDR3 consists of 14 residues. V was cut by 1 base and J by 7 bases, with 13 bases left in between. Germline loops: CDR1 SGHAT, CDR2 FQNNGV. This CDR3 is CASSLAGTPIGYTF. The CDR3 coding sequence is TGTGCCAGCAGCTTAGCGGGGACTCCGATTGGCTACACCTTC.

The rearrangement uses TRBV5-6 and TRBJ1-4, with 7 bases matching TRBD1. The CDR3 runs 14 residues. V lost 1 base, J lost 7 bases, and 4 bases stayed unmatched. CDR1 is SGHDT, CDR2 YYEEEE, per germline. The CDR3 spells CASSLLTGTEKLFF. For the CDR3, the DNA is TGTGCCAGCAGCTTGCTGACAGGGACTGAAAAACTGTTTTTT.

Concerning this clone itself: This specimen includes other DNA sequences encoding the same CDR3. This chain joins TRBV5-6 and TRBJ1-5; possible D gene TRBD1, 6 bases. Germline CDR1 is SGHDT and CDR2 is YYEEEE. The CDR3 runs to 14 residues. V was trimmed by 2 bases and J by 2 bases, leaving 8 bases between them. In DNA form, the CDR3 reads TGTGCCAGCAGCTTATCAGGGGGCAATCAGCCCCAGCATTTT. It specifies CASSLSGGNQPQHF. The full variable domain, with the rest looked up from reference TRBV5-6 and TRBJ1-5, is DAGVTQSPTHLIKTRGQQVTLRCSPKSGHDTVSWYQQALGQGPQFIFQYYEEEERQRGNFPDRFSGHQFPNYSSELNVNALLLGDSALYLCASSLSGGNQPQHFGDGTRLSIL.

The chain links TRBV29-1 to TRBJ2-7, with 9 bases that match TRBD1. The CDR3 spans 14 residues. Germline CDR1 and CDR2: SQVTM and ANQGSEA. V dropped 4 bases and J dropped 5; count of bases not matched to a gene: 9. The CDR3 nucleotides are TGCAGCGTTGGATTTGGGGACAGGGTAGACGAGCAGTACTTC. Amino acids: CSVGFGDRVDEQYF.

This clone showed up just once. The chain links TRBV9 to TRBJ2-1; the match to TRBD2 covers 10 bases. Germline V gene data show CDR1 as SGDLS and CDR2 as YYNGEE. J gave up 2 bases and V 2 bases, and 4 bases lay outside the gene matches. This CDR3 contains 16 residues. The DNA for the CDR3 is TGTGCCAGCAGCGTGACTAGCGGGCGTACCTACAATGAGCAGTTCTTC. It translates to CASSVTSGRTYNEQFF.

The sample holds a few counts of this clone. The chain carries TRBV19 and TRBJ2-1, with 8 positions matching TRBD1. Germline V CDR1 and CDR2: LNHDA, SQIVND (reference sequence). This CDR3 is built from 12 residues. With 9 bases clipped from V and 5 bases from J, the junction kept 3 bases outside the gene matches. DNA of the CDR3: TGTGCCAGCGGACAGGGCCACAATGAGCAGTTCTTC. Translated: CASGQGHNEQFF.

There are a few counts of this clone. The chain couples TRBV18 to TRBJ1-6; weak D call: TRBD1 (6 bases). The germline CDR1 and CDR2 sequences are KGHSH and LQKENI. V shed 3 bases and J shed 5 bases, with 8 bases lying between them. The CDR3 sequence is 14 residues long. CDR3 nucleotides: TGTGCCAGCTCACCCAACAGGGATAATTCACCCCTCCACTTT. As protein: CASSPNRDNSPLHF.

The V and J genes are TRBV11-2 and TRBJ1-1; D remains ambiguous. The CDR3 is 15 residues long. Trimming shortened V by 5 bases and J by 1 base, and 14 bases separated the two germline ends. The germline gives CDR1 SGHAT, CDR2 FQNNGV. The CDR3 nucleotides are TGTGCCAGCAGCCTTCGGGGAGGCTCGAACACTGAAGCTTTCTTT. Translating gives CASSLRGGSNTEAFF. Combining the CDR3 with reference TRBV11-2 and TRBJ1-1 gives the whole variable domain EAGVAQSPRYKIIEKRQSVAFWCNPISGHATLYWYQQILGQGPKLLIQFQNNGVVDDSQLPKDRFSAERLKGVDSTLKIQPAKLEDSAVYLCASSLRGGSNTEAFFGQGTRLTVV.

This sequence joins TRBV2 and TRBJ2-7, with TRBD1 matching 10 bases. Germline CDR1 SNHLY, CDR2 FYNNEI. V shed 5 bases and J 2 bases; nucleotides not matched to a gene: 12. The CDR3 runs to 17 residues. CDR3 sequence (DNA): TGTGCCAGCAGTCCCGGGACAGGGGTCAAAACCACCTACGAGCAGTACTTC. Translation gives CASSPGTGVKTTYEQYF.

This rearrangement joins TRBV3-1 (or the pseudogene TRBV3-2) to TRBJ2-1; 11 bases are shared with TRBD1. Germline CDR1 is LGHDT and CDR2 is YNNKEL (reference sequence). CDR3 length: 17 amino acids. V lost 0 bases to trimming and J lost 4 bases; unmatched junction nucleotides: 5. Written as DNA, the CDR3 is TGTGCCAGCAGCCAAGATAGGGGGACAGGGGGTTACAATGAGCAGTTCTTC. It is translated as CASSQDRGTGGYNEQFF.